This is a list of T cell receptor beta chains from one sample in a study of cytomegalovirus exposure and HLA in healthy donors. Data came from immunoSEQ multiplex PCR; TCRdb stores just in-frame clones and leaves some out. The sample lists about 150,000 clones; about 73% were seen once. The material sequenced was PBMCs. These receptors all come from a woman between 35 and 50 years old in good health and CMV-seronegative. The CDR3 runs from the conserved cysteine through the conserved F or W. Each record gives: V gene, clone size, D gene, J gene, CDR3 DNA, CDR3 protein. The D gene is left open where the match is weak. Clone sizes are given selectively: once, few, many, or a class where the clone is expanded.

TRBV7-8	NA	TRBD1	TRBJ2-5	TGTGCCAGCAGTCACACAGGGGGCAGGGAGACCCAGTACTTC	CASSHTGGRETQYF
TRBV29-1	few	TRBD1	TRBJ1-4	TGCAGCGTCTCCACAGGGGGCGCTGGGGAAAAACTGTTTTTT	CSVSTGGAGEKLFF
TRBV18	NA	NA	TRBJ1-3	TGTGCCAGCTCATTGAGCCAGGATTTCTCTGGAAACACCATATATTTT	CASSLSQDFSGNTIYF
TRBV10-3	few	NA	TRBJ1-2	TGTGCCATCGTCGGGACAACGTTTGAGGGCTACACCTTC	CAIVGTTFEGYTF
TRBV5-1	few	NA	TRBJ1-3	TGCGCCAGCAGCGACGGACATTCTGGAAACACCATATATTTT	CASSDGHSGNTIYF
TRBV29-1	NA	TRBD1	TRBJ2-7	TGCAGCGTTTCGAGACAGGGTAGTAGCGAGCAGTACTTC	CSVSRQGSSEQYF
TRBV2	NA	TRBD1	TRBJ1-2	TGTGCCAGCGTACTGGGCAGGGGGCGCCCCAATTCGTCTAACTATGGCTACACCTTC	CASVLGRGRPNSSNYGYTF
TRBV19	NA	NA	TRBJ1-1	TGTGCCAGTAAGCAGGGTGGATGGACTGAAGCTTTCTTT	CASKQGGWTEAFF
TRBV5-5	NA	TRBD1	TRBJ2-4	TGTGCCAGCAGCTTGCTGGGGACAGCGCTAATTCAGTACTTC	CASSLLGTALIQYF
TRBV6-1	NA	NA	TRBJ1-2	TGTGCCAGCAGTGAGACCCCGGGAGAGGGCTACACCTTC	CASSETPGEGYTF